What follows are 3 T cell receptor beta chains derived from one specimen sequenced in a study of tumor-infiltrating lymphocytes in primary liver carcinoma. The authors took blood RNA from unsorted whole blood and also extracted germline DNA. The template, approximately 500 ng total RNA, yielded TCR beta cDNA made with a constant-region primer. Slightly modified ARM-PCR, run as three nested multiplex PCR rounds, produced the TCR beta libraries. A C-beta reverse primer was combined with TRBV1-TRBV30 forward primers in the first two PCR rounds, and each round had about 10 cycles. MiXCR was run by TCRdb on the multiplex PCR reads, yielding one entry per CDR3 protein. The sample includes some 200,000 distinct CDR3 sequences, about 65% of them seen just once. The source material was peripheral blood. The receptors here all came from a woman aged 60-70 years with primary liver carcinoma and hepatitis B virus infection.

The chain recombines TRBV28 with TRBJ2-7, with a possible D match to TRBD1 (5 bases). Trimming shortened V by 6 bases and J by 2 bases, and 11 bases separated the two germline ends. CDR1 is MDHEN and CDR2 is SYDVKM in the germline V gene. The CDR3 consists of 13 residues. CDR3 sequence reads: CASSRVPPYEQYF. The CDR3 nucleotides are TGTGCCAGCAGCAGGGTTCCTCCCTACGAGCAGTACTTC.

The chain joins TRBV10-2 to TRBJ2-2; D unresolved. Trimming cost V 4 bases and J 7 bases, with 7 bases left between them. The CDR3 has 12 amino acids. Germline assignment: CDR1 WSHSY and CDR2 SAAADI. The CDR3 spells CASSASDGELFF. For the CDR3, the DNA is TGCGCCAGCAGTGCTTCTGACGGGGAGCTGTTTTTT.

The chain combines TRBV11-3 with TRBJ1-1, with no clear D. The CDR3 spans 12 residues. In germline, CDR1 is SGHNT, CDR2 YENEEA. V lost 10 bases, J lost 2 bases, and 11 bases lay in between. The CDR3 DNA follows: TGTGCCAACAGAGAGGGAAACACTGAAGCTTTCTTT. Protein product: CANREGNTEAFF.